This paragraph reports one TCR beta chain. Its antigen is unknown. No base quality information exists; no much larger clone differs at one position. The data stem from a study of T-cell reconstitution after alpha-beta-depleted transplantation in children (dated by TCRdb to between 2015 and 2016). For the study in its entirety: Using TCR repertoire profiling, the study followed T-cell immune reconstitution in a quantitative way in children after TCRalphabeta/CD19-depleted allogeneic hematopoietic cell transplantation.

From a lookup of the germline V gene, CDR1 and CDR2 are LGHNA and YSLEER. The CDR3 starts with the cysteine, ends with the phenylalanine, and has 19 residues. The entry retains the CDR3 DNA only, 57 bases that are in frame from base 1. Germline trimming amounts to 0 bases on V and 9 bases on J, with 16 as the count of junction bases outside the gene matches. Study-wide conclusions, independent of this receptor: In some patients, the high TCRbeta diversity seen at day 60 was put down to recipient T cells and intrathymic progenitors that had survived conditioning. The frequencies of hyperexpanded clones fell over the following months, and after one year, T-cell counts and TCRbeta diversity were mostly attributed to newly produced T cells. The apparently early alphabetaT-cell count recovery about two months after transplant was reportedly dependent on only several hundred rapidly expanded clones derived from non-depleted graft cells.

Library construction relied on PCR. The reads were generated on an Illumina HiSeq 2500. TCR library preparation used molecular barcoding, with unique molecular identifiers applied to normalize quantification of the TCRbeta repertoire. TCRdb took the public reads, trimmed them with fastp at Q25, ran MiXCR for clone calling and kept in-frame beta chains. Entries that share a CDR3 protein sequence are merged under the most common genes and DNA. In this sample the table shows more than 400,000 distinct CDR3 sequences, around 10% of which occur a single time. The top ten hold about 15% of the sample. Sample treatment or condition, as interpreted from the label and publication: allogeneic hematopoietic cell transplantation with graft depleted of TCRalphabeta T cells and CD19 B cells. TCRalphabeta/CD19-depleted allogeneic hematopoietic cell grafts were given to the transplant recipients, all of whom were children.

The sequence was obtained from a female patient under 10 years old who had a stem cell transplant for aplastic anemia, so the T cells may come from the graft donor. The specimen was PBMCs, mostly from graft donor cells, collected 180 days after TCRalphabeta/CD19-depleted stem cell transplant. The chain is made from TRBV4-3 and TRBJ2-1, and TRBD2 aligns with 11 junction nucleotides. The CDR3 has the sequence CASSQDVPSGRRVSSEQFF. DNA sequence: TGCGCCAGCAGCCAAGACGTTCCTAGCGGGAGGAGAGTGAGTAGTGAGCAGTTCTTC.